The T cell receptor beta chain under discussion was sequenced for a study of CD8 T cells in Susac syndrome. Germline V gives CDR1 PRHDT, CDR2 FYEKMQ (reference sequence). The trim removed 3 bases at V and 1 base at J, leaving 2 bases unmatched. The CDR3 spans 16 residues. TCR beta sequences were obtained from blood CD8+ and CD4+ T cells. When the RNA was reverse transcribed, random hexamers were used with an input of roughly 0.45 to 1 ug. TCR beta CDR3 was amplified by immunoSEQ multiplex PCR. This amplification extended across 54 Vbeta and 13 Jbeta segments. Using its own MiXCR run on the immunoSEQ multiplex PCR reads, TCRdb lists one record per CDR3 protein. The table includes roughly 140,000 distinct CDR3 sequences, about 95% detected once.

This TCR came from a human donor with multiple sclerosis. V and J are TRBV13 and TRBJ2-1; 11 positions match TRBD1. Source material: CD8+ T cells from PBMCs. The CDR3 is CASSLDRGQSYNEQFF. CDR3 DNA sequence: TGTGCCAGCAGCTTGGACAGGGGGCAATCCTACAATGAGCAGTTCTTC.